These 8 T cell receptor beta chains were sequenced from one sample in a study of T cell responses to AZD1222 COVID-19 vaccine. Assay: immunoSEQ multiplex PCR; the TCRdb copy retains only in-frame clones and omits some. This sample yields approximately 110,000 clones, of which 70% to 90% are seen a single time; under 6.5% belongs to the top ten. Sequenced material: peripheral blood, taken 28 days after the second AZD1222 dose. The receptors come from an adult who received the AZD1222 COVID-19 vaccine.

The chain has TRBV3-1 (or the pseudogene TRBV3-2) and TRBJ1-4; TRBD1 might be the D (6 bases). This CDR3 region has 16 residues. Germline lookup yields CDR1 LGHDT and CDR2 YNNKEL (reference sequence). Deletions cut 0 bases from V and 5 bases from J, with 13 bases between. The CDR3 sequence is CASSQDQGTQNEKLFF. The CDR3 DNA follows: TGTGCCAGCAGCCAAGATCAGGGGACGCAGAATGAAAAACTGTTTTTT.

Details on this clone: Compared with germline, one end of the junction differs, possibly owing to a read error. The chain recombines TRBV5-1 with TRBJ1-2; 7 bases map to TRBD1. The CDR3 is 13 amino acids. Germline V gene lookup returns CDR1 SGHRS and CDR2 YFSETQ. The CDR3 region is CASRLGQIYGYTF. In nucleotides, the CDR3 is TGCGCCAGCAGATTGGGACAGATCTATGGCTACACCTTC.

The chain couples TRBV18 to TRBJ2-1; D not certain. Germline loops: CDR1 KGHSH, CDR2 LQKENI. V lost 6 bases to trimming and J lost 3 bases, with 15 bases between them. CDR3 length equals 15 residues. CDR3 nucleotide sequence: TGTGCCAGCTCTCTCATGGCGGTACACTACAATGAGCAGTTCTTC. This codes for CASSLMAVHYNEQFF.

This chain uses TRBV7-2 with TRBJ1-1, with 9 bases lining up with TRBD1. The junction had 4 bases not matched to a gene; V was cut back by 5 bases and J by 3 bases. The germline gives CDR1 SGHTA, CDR2 FQGNSA. The CDR3 loop spans 14 amino acids. The CDR3 loop reads CASSRTGADTEAFF. The DNA for the CDR3 is TGTGCCAGCAGCCGGACAGGGGCGGACACTGAAGCTTTCTTT.

This clone was counted a single time. J is TRBJ2-7 and V is TRBV18; tentatively, D is TRBD1 (6 bases). V lost 3 bases and J lost 3, with 15 bases in between. CDR1 and CDR2 from the germline V gene are KGHSH and LQKENI. The CDR3 is made up of 15 amino acids. CDR3 loop: CASSPKQGVIYEQYF. CDR3 sequence (DNA): TGTGCCAGCTCACCTAAACAGGGTGTGATCTACGAGCAGTACTTC.

To note about this clone: The sample carries other DNA sequences with the same CDR3. V usage is TRBV18 and J usage is TRBJ1-4, with 10 bases matching TRBD1. Trimming at V came to 2 bases and at J to 5 bases, leaving 2 bases not matched to a gene. The CDR3 length is 15 residues. Germline CDR1 reads KGHSH; CDR2 reads LQKENI. CDR3 amino acids: CASSPGTGVNEKLFF. In DNA, the CDR3 is TGTGCCAGCTCACCAGGGACAGGGGTCAATGAAAAACTGTTTTTT. Supplemented by reference TRBV18 and TRBJ1-4, the full variable domain reads NAGVMQNPRHLVRRRGQEARLRCSPMKGHSHVYWYRQLPEEGLKFMVYLQKENIIDESGMPKERFSAEFPKEGPSILRIQQVVRGDSAAYFCASSPGTGVNEKLFFGSGTQLSVL.

For the CDR3, the DNA is TGTGCCAGTAACAGGCCGGGACTAGCGGGGGCCGTGAACACCGGGGAGCTGTTTTTT. Amino acid sequence: CASNRPGLAGAVNTGELFF. V gene TRBV19 combines with J gene TRBJ2-2; TRBD2 matches at 14 bases. Germline trimming cut 7 bases from V and 1 base from J; bases unmatched to any gene: 11. The germline gives CDR1 LNHDA, CDR2 SQIVND (reference sequence). This CDR3 region has 19 residues.

The chain couples TRBV10-3 to TRBJ1-1; 12 nucleotides line up with TRBD1. This CDR3 region has 16 residues. V lost 10 bases, J lost 7 bases, and 16 bases stayed unmatched. Germline-derived CDR1 and CDR2 are ENHRY and SYGVKD. The CDR3 DNA is TGTGCCACCGTCGCGGGGACAGGGGGCGGTCGGAATGAAGCTTTCTTT. Its translation is CATVAGTGGGRNEAFF.